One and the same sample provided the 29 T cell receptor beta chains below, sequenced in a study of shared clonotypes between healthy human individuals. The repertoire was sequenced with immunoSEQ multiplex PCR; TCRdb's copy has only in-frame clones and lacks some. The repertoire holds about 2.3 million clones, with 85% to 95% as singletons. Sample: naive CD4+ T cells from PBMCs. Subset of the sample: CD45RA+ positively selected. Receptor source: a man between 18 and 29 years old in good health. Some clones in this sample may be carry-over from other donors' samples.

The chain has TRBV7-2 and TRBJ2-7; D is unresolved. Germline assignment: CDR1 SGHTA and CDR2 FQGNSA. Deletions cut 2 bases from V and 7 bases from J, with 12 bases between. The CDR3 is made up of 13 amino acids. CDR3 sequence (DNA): TGTGCCAGCAGCTTAATGGTGCGGCAAGAGCAGTACTTC. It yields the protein CASSLMVRQEQYF.

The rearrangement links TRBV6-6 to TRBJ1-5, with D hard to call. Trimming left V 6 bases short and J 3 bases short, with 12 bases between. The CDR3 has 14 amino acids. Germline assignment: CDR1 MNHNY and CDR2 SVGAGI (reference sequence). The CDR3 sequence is CASRPAGHNQPQHF. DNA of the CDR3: TGTGCCAGCAGACCTGCAGGTCACAATCAGCCCCAGCATTTT.

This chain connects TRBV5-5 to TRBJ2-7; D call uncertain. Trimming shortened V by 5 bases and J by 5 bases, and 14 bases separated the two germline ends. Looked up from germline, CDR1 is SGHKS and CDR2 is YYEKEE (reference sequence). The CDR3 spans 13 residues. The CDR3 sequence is CASRVRSGDEQYF. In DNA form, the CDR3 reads TGTGCCAGCAGGGTGCGGTCAGGAGACGAGCAGTACTTC.

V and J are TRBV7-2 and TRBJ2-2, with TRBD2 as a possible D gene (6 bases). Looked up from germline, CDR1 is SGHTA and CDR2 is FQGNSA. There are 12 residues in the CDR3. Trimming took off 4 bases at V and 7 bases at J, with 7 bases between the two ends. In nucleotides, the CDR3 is TGTGCCAGCAGCTCAGCGGGCGGGGAGCTGTTTTTT. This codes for CASSSAGGELFF.

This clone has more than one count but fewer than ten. CDR3 in amino acids: CASSLGVQGVSGELFF. CDR3 nucleotides: TGTGCCAGCAGCTTAGGTGTACAGGGTGTTTCCGGGGAGCTGTTTTTT. This chain joins TRBV11-3 and TRBJ2-2, with a possible D match to TRBD1 (6 bases). Germline-derived CDR1 and CDR2 are SGHNT and YENEEA. The CDR3 consists of 16 residues. V lost 1 base to trimming and J lost 6 bases, with 15 bases between them.

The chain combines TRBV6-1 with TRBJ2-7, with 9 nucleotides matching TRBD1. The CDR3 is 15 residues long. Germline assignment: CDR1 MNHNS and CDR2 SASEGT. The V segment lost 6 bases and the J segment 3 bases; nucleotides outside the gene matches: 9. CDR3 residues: CASSSDRGSYYEQYF. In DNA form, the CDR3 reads TGTGCCAGCAGCTCCGACAGGGGGTCGTACTACGAGCAGTACTTC.

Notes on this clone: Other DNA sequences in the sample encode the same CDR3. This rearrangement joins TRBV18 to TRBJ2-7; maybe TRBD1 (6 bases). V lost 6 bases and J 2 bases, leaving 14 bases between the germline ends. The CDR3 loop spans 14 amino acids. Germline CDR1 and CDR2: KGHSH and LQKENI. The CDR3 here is CASSSGTGTYEQYF. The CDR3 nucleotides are TGTGCCAGCTCCTCCGGCACAGGGACCTACGAGCAGTACTTC.

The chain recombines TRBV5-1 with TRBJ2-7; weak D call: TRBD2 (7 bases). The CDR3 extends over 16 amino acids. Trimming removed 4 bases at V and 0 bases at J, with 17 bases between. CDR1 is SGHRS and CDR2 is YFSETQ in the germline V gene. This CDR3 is CASSAGGGLGSYEQYF. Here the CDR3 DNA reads TGCGCCAGCAGCGCTGGGGGGGGCCTAGGCTCCTACGAGCAGTACTTC.

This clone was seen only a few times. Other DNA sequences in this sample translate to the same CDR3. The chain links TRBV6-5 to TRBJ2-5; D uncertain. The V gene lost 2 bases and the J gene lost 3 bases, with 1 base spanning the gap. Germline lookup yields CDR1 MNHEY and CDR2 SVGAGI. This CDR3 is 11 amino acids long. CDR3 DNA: TGTGCCAGCAGTTACAAAGAGACCCAGTACTTC. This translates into CASSYKETQYF.

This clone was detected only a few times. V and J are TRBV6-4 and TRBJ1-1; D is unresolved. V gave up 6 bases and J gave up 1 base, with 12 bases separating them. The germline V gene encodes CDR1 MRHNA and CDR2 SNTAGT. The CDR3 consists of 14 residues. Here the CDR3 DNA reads TGTGCCAGCAGCCCCTCGGCGGGGAACACTGAAGCTTTCTTT. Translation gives CASSPSAGNTEAFF.

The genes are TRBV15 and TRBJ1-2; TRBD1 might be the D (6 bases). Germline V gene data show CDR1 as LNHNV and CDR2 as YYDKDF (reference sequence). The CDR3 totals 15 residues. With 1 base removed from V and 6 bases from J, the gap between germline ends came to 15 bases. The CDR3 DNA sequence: TGTGCCACCAGCAGAGGAGGGGGAGGGGTGGATGGCTACACCTTC. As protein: CATSRGGGGVDGYTF.

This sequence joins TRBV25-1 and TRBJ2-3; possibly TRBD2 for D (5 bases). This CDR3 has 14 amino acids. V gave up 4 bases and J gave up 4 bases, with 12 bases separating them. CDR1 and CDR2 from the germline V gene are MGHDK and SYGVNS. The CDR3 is CASSAPERADTQYF. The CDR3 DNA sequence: TGTGCCAGCAGTGCCCCGGAGAGGGCAGATACGCAGTATTTT. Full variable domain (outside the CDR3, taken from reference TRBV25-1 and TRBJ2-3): EADIYQTPRYLVIGTGKKITLECSQTMGHDKMYWYQQDPGMELHLIHYSYGVNSTEKGDLSSESTVSRIRTEHFPLTLESARPSHTSQYLCASSAPERADTQYFGPGTRLTVL.

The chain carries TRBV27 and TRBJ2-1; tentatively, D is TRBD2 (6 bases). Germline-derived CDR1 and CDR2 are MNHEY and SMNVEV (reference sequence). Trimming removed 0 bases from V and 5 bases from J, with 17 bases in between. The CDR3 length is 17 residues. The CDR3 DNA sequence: TGTGCCAGCAGTTTATCAGGACTACCCAGCGTCGACAATGAGCAGTTCTTC. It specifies CASSLSGLPSVDNEQFF.

The chain's CDR3 is CASTTRGTDTQYF. The CDR3 DNA reads as TGTGCCAGCACCACGCGGGGTACAGATACGCAGTATTTT. The chain combines TRBV7-9 with TRBJ2-3, with D possibly being TRBD2 (6 bases). The CDR3 is 13 residues long. CDR1 is SEHNR, CDR2 FQNEAQ, per germline (reference sequence). Trimming removed 7 bases from V and 3 bases from J, with 11 bases in between.

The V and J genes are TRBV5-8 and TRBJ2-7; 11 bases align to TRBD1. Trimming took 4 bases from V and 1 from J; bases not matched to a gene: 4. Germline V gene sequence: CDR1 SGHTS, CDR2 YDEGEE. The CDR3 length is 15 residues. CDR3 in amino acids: CASSVDRGLSYEQYF. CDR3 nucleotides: TGTGCCAGCAGCGTGGACAGGGGGCTGTCCTACGAGCAGTACTTC. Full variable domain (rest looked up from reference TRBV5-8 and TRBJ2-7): EAGVTQSPTHLIKTRGQQATLRCSPISGHTSVYWYQQALGLGLQFLLWYDEGEERNRGNFPPRFSGRQFPNYSSELNVNALELEDSALYLCASSVDRGLSYEQYFGPGTRLTVT.

CDR3 region: CASSPEVQLAGNEQFF. Written as DNA, the CDR3 is TGTGCCAGCAGCCCCGAGGTCCAACTCGCGGGCAATGAGCAGTTCTTC. The chain uses TRBV4-2 and TRBJ2-1, with a weak D call TRBD2 (5 bases). This CDR3 spans 16 amino acids. V was clipped by 4 bases and J by 6 bases, with 19 bases between them. Germline V gives CDR1 LGHNA, CDR2 YNFKEQ.

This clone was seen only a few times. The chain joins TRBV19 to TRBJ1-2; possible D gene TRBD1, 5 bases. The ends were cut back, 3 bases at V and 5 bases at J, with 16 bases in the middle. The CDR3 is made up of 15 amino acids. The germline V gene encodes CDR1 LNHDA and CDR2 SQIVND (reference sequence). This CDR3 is CASSISGGEFYGYTF. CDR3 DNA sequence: TGTGCCAGTAGTATCTCAGGAGGGGAGTTTTATGGCTACACCTTC.

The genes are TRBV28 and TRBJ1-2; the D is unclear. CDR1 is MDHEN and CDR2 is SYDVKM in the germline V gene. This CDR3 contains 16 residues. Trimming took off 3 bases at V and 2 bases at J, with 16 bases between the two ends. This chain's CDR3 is CASSFGVPPLNYGYTF. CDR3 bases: TGTGCCAGCAGTTTCGGGGTTCCGCCCCTAAACTATGGCTACACCTTC.

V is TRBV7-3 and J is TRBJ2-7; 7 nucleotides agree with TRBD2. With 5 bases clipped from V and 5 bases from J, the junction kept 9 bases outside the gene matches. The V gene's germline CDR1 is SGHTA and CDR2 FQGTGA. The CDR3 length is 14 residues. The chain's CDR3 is CASSPAWTSHEQYF. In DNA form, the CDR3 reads TGTGCCAGCAGCCCGGCCTGGACTAGTCACGAGCAGTACTTC.

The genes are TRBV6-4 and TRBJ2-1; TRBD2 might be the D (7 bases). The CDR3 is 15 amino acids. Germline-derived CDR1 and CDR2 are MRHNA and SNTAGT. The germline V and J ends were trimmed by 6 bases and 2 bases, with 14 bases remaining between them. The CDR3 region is CASRRDGGPYNEQFF. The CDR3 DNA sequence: TGTGCCAGCAGACGGGACGGGGGGCCCTACAATGAGCAGTTCTTC.

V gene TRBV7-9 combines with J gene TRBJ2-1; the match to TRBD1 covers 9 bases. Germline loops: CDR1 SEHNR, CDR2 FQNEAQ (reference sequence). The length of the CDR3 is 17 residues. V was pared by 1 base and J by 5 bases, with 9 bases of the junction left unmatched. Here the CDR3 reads CASSLVGQGGIHNEQFF. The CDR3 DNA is TGTGCCAGCAGCTTAGTGGGACAGGGTGGTATCCACAATGAGCAGTTCTTC.

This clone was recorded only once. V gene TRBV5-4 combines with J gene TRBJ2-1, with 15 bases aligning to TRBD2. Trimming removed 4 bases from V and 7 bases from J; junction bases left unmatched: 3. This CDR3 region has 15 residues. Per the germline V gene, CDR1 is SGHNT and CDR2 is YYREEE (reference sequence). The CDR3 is CASSAGTSGGNEQFF. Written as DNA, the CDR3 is TGTGCCAGCAGCGCCGGGACTAGCGGGGGGAATGAGCAGTTCTTC.

As DNA, the CDR3 is TGTGCCAGCAGACCGGACACAGATACGCAGTATTTT. It codes for CASRPDTDTQYF. The chain employs TRBV7-2 and TRBJ2-3, with D unresolved. Germline assignment: CDR1 SGHTA and CDR2 FQGNSA. V was pared by 6 bases and J by 2 bases, with 6 bases between. This CDR3 is built from 12 residues.

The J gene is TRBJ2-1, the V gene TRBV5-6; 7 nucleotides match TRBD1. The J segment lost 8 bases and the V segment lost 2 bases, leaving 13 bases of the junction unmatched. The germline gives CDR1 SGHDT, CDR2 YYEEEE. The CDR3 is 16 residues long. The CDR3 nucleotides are TGTGCCAGCAGCTTCAGGCCGCGACAGGGCGCGCATGAGCAGTTCTTC. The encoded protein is CASSFRPRQGAHEQFF.

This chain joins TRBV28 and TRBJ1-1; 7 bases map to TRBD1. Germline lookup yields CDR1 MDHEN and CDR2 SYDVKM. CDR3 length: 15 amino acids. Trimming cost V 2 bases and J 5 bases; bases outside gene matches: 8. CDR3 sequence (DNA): TGTGCCAGCAGTTTACCTAGGACAGGTGGGACTGAAGCTTTCTTT. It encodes CASSLPRTGGTEAFF.

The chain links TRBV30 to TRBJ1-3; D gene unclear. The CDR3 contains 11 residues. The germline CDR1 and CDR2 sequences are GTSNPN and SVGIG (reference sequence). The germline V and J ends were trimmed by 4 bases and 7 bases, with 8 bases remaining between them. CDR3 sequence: CAWNVRNTIYF. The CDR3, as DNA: TGTGCCTGGAATGTACGCAACACCATATATTTT.

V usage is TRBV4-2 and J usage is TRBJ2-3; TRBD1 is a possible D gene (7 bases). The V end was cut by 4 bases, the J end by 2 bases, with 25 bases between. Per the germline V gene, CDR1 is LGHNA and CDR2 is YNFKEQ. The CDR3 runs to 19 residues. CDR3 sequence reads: CASSLLEGGRGFSTDTQYF. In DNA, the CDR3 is TGTGCCAGCAGCCTACTTGAGGGGGGCAGGGGGTTCTCCACAGATACGCAGTATTTT.

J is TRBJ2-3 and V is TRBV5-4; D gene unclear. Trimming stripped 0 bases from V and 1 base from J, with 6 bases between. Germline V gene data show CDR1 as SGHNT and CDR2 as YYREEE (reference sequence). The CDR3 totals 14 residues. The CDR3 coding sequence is TGTGCCAGCAGCTTGGACCCGGGCACAGATACGCAGTATTTT. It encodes CASSLDPGTDTQYF.

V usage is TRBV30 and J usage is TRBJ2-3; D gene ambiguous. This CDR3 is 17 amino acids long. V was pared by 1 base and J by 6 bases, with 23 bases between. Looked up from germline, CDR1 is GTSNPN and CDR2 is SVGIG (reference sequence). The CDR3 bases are TGTGCCTGGAGTGGTTTCGACATGGGAAACTTTGAGGATACGCAGTATTTT. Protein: CAWSGFDMGNFEDTQYF.